The 23 T cell receptor beta chains below come from one sample, sequenced in a study of ipilimumab plus nivolumab after autologous stem cell transplantation (dated by TCRdb to the early 2020s). The library was made by the immunoSEQ multiplex PCR assay. In TCRdb, the immuneACCESS table is reduced to in-frame sequences with V and J assigned. These tables do not hold every clone; where another copy was compared, an unresolved V gene accounts for under half, and the others remain unexplained. The sample table holds around 20,000 clones, of which about three quarters were seen once. Together, the top ten hold around 18% of the sample. This specimen was PBMCs, taken in a trial of ipilimumab plus nivolumab as post-transplant consolidation. Receptors originate from a male donor with diffuse large B-cell lymphoma.

The chain joins TRBV6-5 to TRBJ2-7; TRBD2 matches 8 bases. CDR1 MNHEY and CDR2 SVGAGI come from the germline V gene. J was trimmed by 2 bases and V by 10 bases; bases with no gene match: 7. The CDR3 contains 13 residues. The CDR3 loop reads CATTGGLTYEQYF. In DNA form, the CDR3 reads TGTGCCACCACGGGGGGGCTGACCTACGAGCAGTACTTC.

The chain joins TRBV30 to TRBJ1-3, with D perhaps TRBD1 (5 bases). Germline V gene data show CDR1 as GTSNPN and CDR2 as SVGIG (reference sequence). V shed 5 bases and J shed 4 bases, with 18 bases lying between them. The CDR3 loop spans 15 amino acids. CDR3 amino acids: CAWGAWGASGNTIYF. Here the CDR3 DNA reads TGTGCCTGGGGGGCCTGGGGCGCGTCGGGAAACACCATATATTTT.

This chain joins TRBV27 and TRBJ1-1, with D possibly being TRBD1 (6 bases). CDR1 MNHEY and CDR2 SMNVEV come from the germline V gene (reference sequence). This CDR3 spans 15 amino acids. Trimming pared 5 bases from V and 4 bases from J, leaving 17 bases between. CDR3 nucleotides: TGTGCCAGCAGTCACAACAGGGACGGCGGCACTGAAGCTTTCTTT. It yields the protein CASSHNRDGGTEAFF.

The chain joins TRBV29-1 to TRBJ1-2; tentatively, D is TRBD1 (5 bases). This CDR3 region has 14 residues. From germline, CDR1 is SQVTM and CDR2 ANQGSEA. The V end lost 3 bases, the J end lost 1 base, and 12 bases lay between the germline ends. DNA for the CDR3: TGCAGCGTTGAGGGGCAGACAAATAACTATGGCTACACCTTC. This codes for CSVEGQTNNYGYTF.

CDR3 DNA: TGCGCCAGCTCTTACCAACCCACAGGAGAGTACGAGCAGTACTTC. As protein: CASSYQPTGEYEQYF. The J gene is TRBJ2-7, the V gene TRBV4-3; a weak D match, TRBD1 (5 bases). Trimming removed 8 bases from V and 4 bases from J, with 21 bases in between. Germline values: CDR1 LGHNA, CDR2 YSLEER. There are 15 residues in the CDR3.

The V gene is TRBV18, the J gene TRBJ1-6; weak D call: TRBD1 (5 bases). CDR1 is KGHSH and CDR2 is LQKENI in the germline V gene. The length of the CDR3 is 18 residues. V lost 5 bases and J lost 0, with 17 bases in between. In DNA, the CDR3 is TGTGCCAGCTCAGTTGAGGGGTTTCGGGCCTCCTATAATTCACCCCTCCACTTT. Translated, it gives CASSVEGFRASYNSPLHF.

V usage is TRBV19 and J usage is TRBJ2-7; D might be TRBD1 or TRBD2, each matching 5 bases. The germline CDR1 and CDR2 sequences are LNHDA and SQIVND (reference sequence). Trimming removed 8 bases from V and 0 bases from J, with 11 bases in between. The CDR3 runs to 13 residues. CDR3 DNA: TGTGCCAGTGCCGGGACGCTCTCCTACGAGCAGTACTTC. This encodes CASAGTLSYEQYF.

This chain links TRBV27 with TRBJ1-4; possible D gene TRBD1, 6 bases. The CDR3 is made up of 15 amino acids. Germline CDR1 MNHEY, CDR2 SMNVEV (reference sequence). V dropped 5 bases and J dropped 7 bases, with 17 bases sitting between them. The CDR3 DNA reads TGTGCCAGCAGTGCCCAAGGGGGGGCGCGTGAAAAACTGTTTTTT. Protein: CASSAQGGAREKLFF.

The rearrangement links TRBV5-1 to TRBJ2-5; 7 nucleotides line up with TRBD1. The germline V gene has CDR1 SGHRS and CDR2 YFSETQ. This CDR3 spans 14 amino acids. After removal of 4 bases from V and 5 bases from J, the junction contained 8 bases not matched to a gene. The CDR3 here is CASSPGTEGETQYF. The CDR3 DNA follows: TGCGCCAGCAGCCCCGGGACAGAAGGGGAGACCCAGTACTTC.

The chain uses TRBV21-1 and TRBJ2-7; TRBD1 was called by the table and not checked on the DNA. TRBV21-1 constitutes a pseudogene. The CDR3 extends over 13 amino acids. For the CDR3, the DNA is TGTGCCAGCAGCCCGGGGACAGACTACGAGCAGTACTTC. Translating it yields CASSPGTDYEQYF.

This clone was detected a few times. The genes are TRBV7-9 and TRBJ2-1; TRBD2 agrees at 9 bases. Per germline, CDR1 SEHNR and CDR2 FQNEAQ (reference sequence). The CDR3 has 16 residues. V was pared by 1 base and J by 8 bases, with 9 bases of the junction left unmatched. The CDR3 coding sequence is TGTGCCAGCAGCTTAGATCAGGCGGGGGGGCGCGATGAGCAGTTCTTC. Translation gives CASSLDQAGGRDEQFF.

The chain combines TRBV15 with TRBJ2-1, with 9 bases matching TRBD2. CDR3 size: 16 residues. Looked up from germline, CDR1 is LNHNV and CDR2 is YYDKDF (reference sequence). The V and J ends lost 0 bases and 4 bases, in that order; junction bases with no gene match: 4. As DNA, the CDR3 is TGTGCCACCAGCAGAGAGCGGGGGGGCCTTTACAATGAGCAGTTCTTC. Protein: CATSRERGGLYNEQFF.

This clone was seen many times. The J gene is TRBJ2-3, the V gene TRBV15, with a weak D call TRBD2 (6 bases). Germline lookup yields CDR1 LNHNV and CDR2 YYDKDF (reference sequence). With 1 base removed from V and 1 base from J, the gap between germline ends came to 6 bases. CDR3 length: 14 amino acids. CDR3 coding DNA: TGTGCCACCAGCAGAGGGAGGGGCACAGATACGCAGTATTTT. Encoded protein: CATSRGRGTDTQYF.

This rearrangement joins TRBV5-8 to TRBJ1-5; a weak D match, TRBD1 (5 bases). V shed 7 bases and J shed 4 bases, with 9 bases lying between them. In germline, CDR1 is SGHTS, CDR2 YDEGEE. The CDR3 has 12 amino acids. In DNA form, the CDR3 reads TGTGCCAGCGGGGGATCTAATCAGCCCCAGCATTTT. Its protein product is CASGGSNQPQHF.

This clone was picked up one time. V usage is TRBV30 and J usage is TRBJ2-1, with D tentatively TRBD2 (6 bases). Germline V CDR1 and CDR2: GTSNPN, SVGIG (reference sequence). This CDR3 is built from 12 residues. Between the trimmed V and J ends, which lost 5 bases and 5 bases, there was a span of 10 bases. CDR3 DNA sequence: TGTGCCTGGGCCGGACTAAACAATGAGCAGTTCTTC. It translates to CAWAGLNNEQFF.

V gene TRBV28 combines with J gene TRBJ1-5; D remains ambiguous. This CDR3 contains 16 residues. Trimming left V 8 bases short and J 2 bases short, with 19 bases between. Germline assignment: CDR1 MDHEN and CDR2 SYDVKM. CDR3 coding DNA: TGTGCCAGCGGCCCTGGGGAGTCCATCGGCAATCAGCCCCAGCATTTT. Translation gives CASGPGESIGNQPQHF.

This chain uses TRBV30 with TRBJ2-7, with no clear D. CDR3 length equals 12 residues. CDR1 is GTSNPN, CDR2 SVGIG, per germline (reference sequence). The V end was cut by 4 bases, the J end by 2 bases, with 9 bases between. The CDR3 DNA follows: TGTGCCTGGAAGCTACAAACCTACGAGCAGTACTTC. Protein: CAWKLQTYEQYF.

The chain uses TRBV27 and TRBJ1-1; the D is unclear. V lost 0 bases and J lost 1, with 15 bases in between. The CDR3 extends over 17 amino acids. Germline CDR1 and CDR2: MNHEY and SMNVEV (reference sequence). CDR3 DNA: TGTGCCAGCAGTTTATCGGGGTATCTAACGGGGAACACTGAAGCTTTCTTT. Its translation is CASSLSGYLTGNTEAFF.

In this sample, this clone is medium-sized. The chain recombines TRBV7-6 with TRBJ2-7; no clear D gene. The V gene's germline CDR1 is SGHVS and CDR2 FNYEAQ. This CDR3 is built from 14 residues. V was cut by 4 bases and J by 0 bases, with 10 bases left in between. CDR3 protein: CASSSSRNSYEQYF. In nucleotides, the CDR3 is TGTGCCAGCAGCTCGAGCAGAAACTCCTACGAGCAGTACTTC.

This chain uses TRBV2 with TRBJ2-7, with D possibly matching TRBD1 (5 bases). The V end was cut by 1 base, the J end by 3 bases, with 10 bases between. Germline V gene data show CDR1 as SNHLY and CDR2 as FYNNEI. This CDR3 is built from 14 residues. Here the CDR3 DNA reads TGTGCCAGCAGTGAAGGGGGCAGCTACTACGAGCAGTACTTC. This translates into CASSEGGSYYEQYF.

The genes are TRBV18 and TRBJ2-3, with 12 bases lining up with TRBD1. The CDR3 extends over 15 amino acids. The V segment lost 3 bases and the J segment 5 bases; nucleotides outside the gene matches: 3. Germline lookup yields CDR1 KGHSH and CDR2 LQKENI. The DNA for the CDR3 is TGTGCCAGCTCACCGCGGGACAGGGGGCAAGATACGCAGTATTTT. This codes for CASSPRDRGQDTQYF.

The chain combines TRBV30 with TRBJ1-6; D unclear. CDR1 is GTSNPN, CDR2 SVGIG, per germline (reference sequence). This CDR3 region has 15 residues. Trimming pared 2 bases from V and 4 bases from J, leaving 12 bases between. CDR3: CAWSFFQVYNSPLHF. The CDR3 DNA sequence: TGTGCCTGGAGTTTTTTCCAGGTTTATAATTCACCCCTCCACTTT.

The V call is TRBV19, the J call TRBJ2-7; D uncertain. This CDR3 spans 15 amino acids. V lost 3 bases, J lost 4 bases, and 16 bases lay in between. Looked up from germline, CDR1 is LNHDA and CDR2 is SQIVND (reference sequence). This CDR3 reads CASSMAAATHYEQYF. The CDR3 DNA is TGTGCCAGTAGTATGGCCGCAGCTACCCATTACGAGCAGTACTTC.